The 10 T cell receptor beta chains reported below all come from one sample, sequenced in a study of CD8+ T cells in alopecia areata. cDNA serving as the sequencing template came from extracted, reverse transcribed RNA. Assay: immunoSEQ multiplex PCR; the TCRdb copy retains only in-frame clones and omits some. The repertoire includes tens of thousands of clones, about 51% of them detected once, and approximately 5.4% sits in the top ten. Sequenced: NKG2D-high CD8+ T cells sorted from blood. Receptors were obtained from a human donor with alopecia areata.

In its sample, this clone was seen a few times. This chain uses TRBV7-9 with TRBJ2-1, with D unresolved. Deletions cut 4 bases from V and 8 bases from J, with 18 bases between. The germline gives CDR1 SEHNR, CDR2 FQNEAQ (reference sequence). CDR3 length equals 15 residues. The CDR3 spells CASSSPGQGGDEQFF. For the CDR3, the DNA is TGTGCCAGCAGCTCACCGGGCCAAGGTGGGGATGAGCAGTTCTTC.

V gene TRBV5-1 combines with J gene TRBJ2-6; D may correspond to TRBD1 or TRBD2 (5 bases each). V lost 2 bases and J 4 bases, leaving 10 bases between the germline ends. The germline V gene has CDR1 SGHRS and CDR2 YFSETQ. This CDR3 has 15 residues. The CDR3 here is CASSFRESGANVLTF. CDR3 in DNA: TGCGCCAGCAGCTTCAGGGAGTCAGGGGCCAACGTCCTGACTTTC.

The chain couples TRBV27 to TRBJ2-2, with 8 bases lining up with TRBD2. The CDR3 extends over 15 amino acids. The trim removed 5 bases at V and 6 bases at J, leaving 8 bases unmatched. In germline, CDR1 is MNHEY, CDR2 SMNVEV (reference sequence). The CDR3 protein is CASSAPGLGAGELFF. The DNA of the CDR3 is TGTGCCAGCAGTGCACCGGGACTAGGGGCCGGGGAGCTGTTTTTT.

V and J are TRBV4-3 and TRBJ2-5; 8 bases agree with TRBD1. Germline V gene lookup returns CDR1 LGHNA and CDR2 YSLEER. This CDR3 is built from 15 residues. J lost 4 bases, V lost 4 bases, and 8 bases had no gene match. CDR3 protein: CASSLGQGNLETQYF. The CDR3 coding sequence is TGCGCCAGCAGCCTCGGACAGGGAAATTTAGAGACCCAGTACTTC.

In its sample, this clone was seen once. V usage is TRBV7-9 and J usage is TRBJ1-2; D not certain. The CDR3 runs to 13 residues. Trimming took off 5 bases at V and 4 bases at J, with 11 bases between the two ends. The germline gives CDR1 SEHNR, CDR2 FQNEAQ (reference sequence). The CDR3 bases are TGTGCCAGCAGCCCGGGTGGGATCTATGGCTACACCTTC. Its protein product is CASSPGGIYGYTF.

This rearrangement joins TRBV29-1 to TRBJ2-7, with 9 bases aligning to TRBD2. This CDR3 is built from 15 residues. Germline V CDR1 and CDR2: SQVTM, ANQGSEA. Trimming at V came to 3 bases and at J to 4 bases, leaving 10 bases not matched to a gene. CDR3 region: CSVESAGGPEYEQYF. CDR3 in DNA: TGCAGCGTTGAGAGTGCGGGAGGGCCGGAATACGAGCAGTACTTC.

The rearrangement joins TRBV11-2 to TRBJ2-5; D is unclear. Trimming pared 1 base from V and 3 bases from J, leaving 9 bases between. The CDR3 length is 14 residues. Germline V gene sequence: CDR1 SGHAT, CDR2 FQNNGV. CDR3 coding DNA: TGTGCCAGCAGCTTAGGTTTTAGAGAAGAGACCCAGTACTTC. Protein product: CASSLGFREETQYF.

This chain uses TRBV28 with TRBJ1-2; D gene unclear. V lost 6 bases to trimming and J lost 1 base, with 15 bases between them. Germline assignment: CDR1 MDHEN and CDR2 SYDVKM. CDR3 length equals 15 residues. In DNA form, the CDR3 reads TGTGCCAGCAGCCGGAGGCGGGATTATAACTATGGCTACACCTTC. Its translation: CASSRRRDYNYGYTF.

This rearrangement joins TRBV2 to TRBJ1-5, with D possibly being TRBD1 (6 bases). Germline CDR1 and CDR2: SNHLY and FYNNEI. Trimming removed 6 bases from V and 3 bases from J, with 9 bases in between. The length of the CDR3 is 13 residues. CDR3 region: CASRGHFNQPQHF. DNA of the CDR3: TGTGCCAGCAGGGGACACTTCAATCAGCCCCAGCATTTT.

The chain uses TRBV9 and TRBJ2-5, with D perhaps being TRBD1 or TRBD2 (5 bases each). CDR3 length: 13 amino acids. Germline CDR1 and CDR2: SGDLS and YYNGEE. The ends were cut back, 4 bases at V and 1 base at J, with 8 bases in the middle. Here the CDR3 reads CASSPGTQETQYF. The CDR3 nucleotides read TGTGCCAGCAGCCCCGGGACCCAAGAGACCCAGTACTTC.